This T cell receptor beta chain emerged from a study of technical replicates of blood from a handful of donors. Germline CDR1 reads MNHNS; CDR2 reads SASEGT. V lost 7 bases and J lost 6, with 20 bases in between. This CDR3 comprises 15 residues. Sequencing was performed with immunoSEQ multiplex PCR; in TCRdb, only in-frame clones are kept and a portion is missing. The data contain 75,000 to 80,000 clones, roughly 94% of them seen just once; the ten biggest clones take up around 0.37%. The V gene is TRBV6-1, the J gene TRBJ2-3; a possible D gene is TRBD1 (5 bases). Sequencing was performed on T cells isolated from PBMCs. This TCR came from a human donor in good health. CDR3 region: CASNHENRFTDTQYF. The CDR3 DNA reads TGTGCCAGCAATCATGAAAACAGGTTCACGGATACGCAGTATTTT.